This record covers a single T cell receptor (beta chain). Its antigen target is currently unknown. Per-base quality was not reported, and no clone a single base away is much larger than it. These data are taken from a study of shared clonotypes between healthy human individuals (dated by TCRdb to about 2020). About the investigation overall: The cohort comprised a couple of women and a few men aged 18 to 49 years. For each donor, three plates each were used for CD4 naive and CD4 memory, two plates were used for CD8 naive, and one plate was used for CD8 memory. The study deeply sequenced blood TCR repertoires of five healthy adults to estimate repertoire size and the extent of clonotype sharing between individuals. Libraries were prepared and TCR repertoires were sequenced by different laboratories using diverse techniques, in order to increase sequencing depth and limit assay-specific biases. Each donor's leukapheresis produced roughly between about 0.9 and 9.5 billion PBMCs. General study outcomes and caveats: Estimated clonotype richness was generally larger for naive than for memory subsets. The genetic and exposure-history diversity represented was limited by the small number of donors. Even with the large sequencing depth, rarefaction of the sorted-subset datasets indicated that sequencing was incomplete. Across a handful of donors, 5% to 6% of naive CD4, roughly 3.8% of naive CD8, 2.3% of memory CD4, and 0.4% of memory CD8 clonotypes were shared. Higher generation probabilities were observed for clonotypes shared by all four sorted-subset donors than for non-shared clonotypes. Only blood was sampled, and tissue TCR repertoires likely differ from those in blood. Based on pairwise subsampling, the degree of clonotype sharing among donors was expected to be affected by sequencing depth.

The CDR3 covers 14 residues, taking in both the cysteine and the phenylalanine. Of the read, only the CDR3 DNA is kept; its 42 bases are in frame from base 1. The junction shows trimming of 4 bases on V and 3 bases on J, and the gene matches do not reach 2 bases of it. The germline V gene encodes CDR1 ENHRY and CDR2 SYGVKD. Using the deep immunoSEQ assay, multiplex PCR amplified TCR CDR3 regions from genomic DNA. Extracted genomic DNA from each cell subset was spread evenly across all wells of several immunoSEQ 96-well plates, with each plate serving as a replicate. For sorted subsets, 200 to 250 ng of genomic DNA, equivalent to some 30,000 T cell genomes, went into each replicate PCR. Purified libraries were quantified with a Qubit 3.0 fluorometer, sized on a Bioanalyzer 2100, and re-quantified with the KAPA Library Quantification kit. A separate single-read 150-cycle Illumina NextSeq 550 flow cell was used to sequence each immunoSEQ 96-well plate. On the authors' methods: Because only junctional sequences without quality scores were contained in the immunoSEQ output, filtering matching that applied to full-length reads could not be performed. To assign V/J genes and CDR3, sequences were annotated using PyIR, a Python wrapper for IgBLAST v1.9, with IMGT germline references. Reads were filtered out if the reads had weak V/J assignments (E-value above 1e-6), no CDR3, stop codons, out-of-frame junctions, or ambiguous translated residues. V3J clonotypes were defined by identical inferred V gene, J gene, and CDR3 amino acid sequence. To compute the percentage overlap between repertoires, the number of shared unique clonotypes was divided by the size of the smaller repertoire. Repertoire richness was assessed with RTK rarefaction, the Chao1 estimator, and Recon v2.1 estimates of unobserved clonotypes. For all TCRbeta clonotypes obtained by the gDNA method from a handful of donors, generation probabilities were computed with OLGA. The table was pulled from immuneACCESS by TCRdb, which kept in-frame rearrangements only. Such tables lose some clones; where checked, under half of the loss comes from unresolved V genes, and the rest has no known cause. The DNA gave D and trimming, while V, J and clone size come from that table. Within this sample are approximately 350,000 clones, with 90% to 97% of them counted one time only. The ten largest clones represent approximately 0.32% of the sample.

Healthy HIV-negative adults with no recently reported acute infections or vaccinations were included as donors. Every donor was a Caucasian adult residing in Nashville, Tennessee, USA. CD8 memory samples consisted of magnetically selected CD45RO+ cells combined with CCR7-negative CD45RA+ effector memory (TemRA) cells. After blood collection by leukapheresis, PBMCs were isolated using Ficoll-Histopaque density gradient centrifugation and then cryopreserved in the vapor phase of liquid nitrogen. Analytical flow cytometry was used to check the purity and quantity of each magnetically sorted T cell population. From each sorted fraction, genomic DNA was isolated and quantified by UV absorbance on a Nanodrop 2000c.

The V and J segments used are TRBV10-3 and TRBJ1-1; TRBD1 agrees with 10 junctional bases. The sequencing input was memory CD8+ T cells sorted from blood. In light of the paper, this sample's cell subset or site label describes: CD45RO+ cells pooled with CCR7-negative TemRA cells. This TCR was sampled from a man aged 30-40 years in good health. The CDR3 has the sequence CAISGTGGDTEAFF. The DNA sequence is as follows: TGTGCCATCAGTGGGACAGGGGGGGACACTGAAGCTTTCTTT.